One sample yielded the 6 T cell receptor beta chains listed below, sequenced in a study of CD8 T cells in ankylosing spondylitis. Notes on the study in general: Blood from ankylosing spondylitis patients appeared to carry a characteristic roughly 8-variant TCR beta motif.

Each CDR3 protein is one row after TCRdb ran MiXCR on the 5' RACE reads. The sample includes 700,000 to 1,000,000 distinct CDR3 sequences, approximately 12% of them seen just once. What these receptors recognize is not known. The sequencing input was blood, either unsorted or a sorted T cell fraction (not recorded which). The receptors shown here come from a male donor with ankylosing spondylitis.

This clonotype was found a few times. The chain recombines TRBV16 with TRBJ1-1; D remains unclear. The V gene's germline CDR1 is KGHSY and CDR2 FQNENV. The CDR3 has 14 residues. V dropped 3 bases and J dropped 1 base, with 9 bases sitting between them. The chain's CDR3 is CASSHLARNTEAFF. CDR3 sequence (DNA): TGTGCCAGCAGCCACTTAGCCAGGAACACTGAAGCTTTCTTT.

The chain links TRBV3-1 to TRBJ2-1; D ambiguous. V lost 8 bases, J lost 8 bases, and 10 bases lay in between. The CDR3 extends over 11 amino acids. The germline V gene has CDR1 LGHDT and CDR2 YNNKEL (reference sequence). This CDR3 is CASRTADEQFF. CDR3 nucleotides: TGTGCCAGCCGAACGGCGGATGAGCAGTTCTTC.

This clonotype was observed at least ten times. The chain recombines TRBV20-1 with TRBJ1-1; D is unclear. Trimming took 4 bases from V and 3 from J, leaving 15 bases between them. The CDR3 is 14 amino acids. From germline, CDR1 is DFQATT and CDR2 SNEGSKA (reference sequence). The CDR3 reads CSANPSTLDTEAFF. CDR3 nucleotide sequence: TGCAGTGCTAACCCGAGCACCTTGGACACTGAAGCTTTCTTT.

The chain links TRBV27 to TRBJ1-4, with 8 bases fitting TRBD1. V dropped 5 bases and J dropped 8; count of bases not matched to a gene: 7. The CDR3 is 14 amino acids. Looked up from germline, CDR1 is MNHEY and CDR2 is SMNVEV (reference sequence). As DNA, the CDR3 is TGTGCCAGCAGTGAGACAGGGGTTCGGGAAAAACTGTTTTTT. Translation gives CASSETGVREKLFF.

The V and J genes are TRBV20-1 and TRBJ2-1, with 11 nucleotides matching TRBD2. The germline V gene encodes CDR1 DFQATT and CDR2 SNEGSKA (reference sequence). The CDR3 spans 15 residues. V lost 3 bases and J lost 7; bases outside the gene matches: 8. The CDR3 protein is CSASYVASGRNEQFF. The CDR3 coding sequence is TGCAGTGCTAGCTACGTGGCTAGCGGGAGGAATGAGCAGTTCTTC.

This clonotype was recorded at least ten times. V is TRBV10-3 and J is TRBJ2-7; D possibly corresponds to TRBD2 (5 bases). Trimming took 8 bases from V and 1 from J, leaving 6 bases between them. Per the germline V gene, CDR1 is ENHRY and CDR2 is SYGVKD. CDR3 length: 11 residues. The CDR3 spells CAIRGSYEQYF. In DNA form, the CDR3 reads TGTGCCATCCGGGGTTCCTACGAGCAGTACTTC.